The 30 T cell receptor beta chains below come from one sample, sequenced in a study of regulatory T cells in long-lasting Graves disease. Both iRepertoire HTBI primers and Arm-PCR of CDR3 regions were used to build the TCR beta libraries. Each CDR3 protein is one row after TCRdb ran MiXCR on the multiplex PCR reads. The repertoire includes roughly 430,000 distinct CDR3 sequences, 16% of them detected once, and over 8.5% sits in the top ten. Time point defined: newly diagnosed GD, antithyroid drugs for less than 3 months. PBMC-extracted RNA yielded the TCR library. This sample also belongs to another study, concerning T cells in Graves' hyperthyroidism and ophthalmopathy.

Source: peripheral blood mononuclear cells (PBMCs), taken at new diagnosis, from a patient treated with antithyroid drugs. The source of these receptors is a woman in her twenties or thirties with Graves disease.

The chain recombines TRBV27 with TRBJ2-7; 16 nucleotides agree with TRBD2. Germline trimming cut 6 bases from V and 5 bases from J; bases unmatched to any gene: 7. This CDR3 region has 16 residues. Germline-derived CDR1 and CDR2 are MNHEY and SMNVEV (reference sequence). This CDR3 is CASSSGTSGRAHEQYF. The CDR3 coding sequence is TGTGCCAGCAGCTCCGGGACTAGCGGGAGGGCCCACGAGCAGTACTTC.

The rearrangement uses TRBV12-3 or TRBV12-4 and TRBJ2-3; D may be TRBD2 (6 bases). The CDR3 covers 15 residues. V was shortened by 1 base and J by 4 bases, with 12 bases between the two germline ends. The DNA for the CDR3 is TGTGCCAGCAGTTTAGGGGGGGATCTGGCAGATACGCAGTATTTT. Amino acids: CASSLGGDLADTQYF.

J is TRBJ1-2 and V is TRBV29-1, with 8 bases fitting TRBD1. The germline V gene encodes CDR1 SQVTM and CDR2 ANQGSEA. CDR3 length equals 13 residues. V gave up 5 bases and J gave up 2 bases; unmatched junction bases: 4. The CDR3 nucleotides read TGCAGCGTTATGACAGGGGACAACTATGGCTACACCTTC. It specifies CSVMTGDNYGYTF.

In DNA, the CDR3 is TGTGCCAGCAGTCCCCCCGGTGGCCCCCCCTACGAGCAGTACTTC. Translating it yields CASSPPGGPPYEQYF. The gene calls are TRBV25-1 and TRBJ2-7; no clear D gene. Trimming stripped 5 bases from V and 2 bases from J, with 16 bases between. The germline CDR1 and CDR2 sequences are MGHDK and SYGVNS. This CDR3 is 15 amino acids long.

Comments on this clonotype: A much larger clone lies a single base off, so this may be a read error. The chain joins TRBV7-2 to TRBJ2-3; 7 bases map to TRBD1. The CDR3 has 15 residues. Germline CDR1 reads SGHTA; CDR2 reads FQGNSA. V lost 3 bases to trimming and J lost 0 bases; unmatched junction nucleotides: 3. DNA for the CDR3: TGTGCCAGCAGCTTTCGGGACAGAAGCACAGATACGCAGTATTTT. As protein: CASSFRDRSTDTQYF.

This clonotype has a count of ten or more. CDR3 residues: CASSQDWASGSTDTQYF. CDR3 nucleotide sequence: TGTGCCAGCAGCCAAGACTGGGCTAGCGGGTCCACAGATACGCAGTATTTT. The V call is TRBV3-1, the J call TRBJ2-3, with 8 bases matching TRBD2. Germline CDR1 is LGHDT and CDR2 is YNNKEL (reference sequence). V dropped 0 bases and J dropped 2; count of bases not matched to a gene: 7. This CDR3 is 17 amino acids long.

This clonotype was seen more than once but under ten times. The CDR3 DNA reads TGTGCCAGCAGCTTCTTCGTTGGGGGGAACACCGGGGAGCTGTTTTTT. Translated: CASSFFVGGNTGELFF. The chain combines TRBV5-5 with TRBJ2-2; tentatively, D is TRBD1 or TRBD2 (5 bases each). The CDR3 runs 16 residues. CDR1 is SGHKS, CDR2 YYEKEE, per germline (reference sequence). With 2 bases removed from V and 1 base from J, the gap between germline ends came to 12 bases.

The sample holds many counts of this clonotype. The V and J genes are TRBV18 and TRBJ1-2, with D unresolved. The V end lost 2 bases, the J end lost 4 bases, and 8 bases lay between the germline ends. The CDR3 is 13 residues long. From germline, CDR1 is KGHSH and CDR2 LQKENI. The CDR3, as DNA: TGTGCCAGCTCACCAAGTGTGAGCTATGGCTACACCTTC. It encodes CASSPSVSYGYTF.

Ten or more counts support this clonotype. The genes are TRBV27 and TRBJ1-1, with TRBD1 matching over 9 bases. Unmatched junction bases numbered 7, after V lost 5 bases and J lost 3 bases. This CDR3 comprises 15 residues. Germline CDR1 and CDR2: MNHEY and SMNVEV (reference sequence). CDR3 DNA: TGTGCCAGCAGTAATCCGACAGGGGGGTACACTGAAGCTTTCTTT. As protein: CASSNPTGGYTEAFF.

Note on this clonotype: A read error may be the cause here, since a much bigger clone is one base away. The chain is built from TRBV6-2 or TRBV6-3 and TRBJ1-2; no clear D. This CDR3 comprises 13 residues. Germline V lookup: CDR1 MNHEY, CDR2 SVGEGT. The CDR3 is CTSSYTENYGYTF. Here the CDR3 DNA reads TGTACCAGCAGTTACACAGAAAACTATGGCTACACCTTC.

This clonotype was picked up a small number of times. This chain uses TRBV10-3 with TRBJ2-3; 10 bases agree with TRBD2. Per germline, CDR1 ENHRY and CDR2 SYGVKD. The CDR3 totals 15 residues. Germline trimming cut 10 bases from V and 2 bases from J; bases unmatched to any gene: 9. The CDR3 loop reads CASATSGTPTDTQYF. The CDR3 DNA reads TGTGCCAGCGCCACTAGCGGGACGCCCACAGATACGCAGTATTTT.

This clonotype was counted at least ten times. This chain connects TRBV2 to TRBJ2-3; no reliable D call. V was shortened by 1 base and J by 1 base, with 6 bases between the two germline ends. The CDR3 runs 14 residues. Germline V lookup: CDR1 SNHLY, CDR2 FYNNEI. The CDR3 loop is CASSEDQGTDTQYF. The CDR3 nucleotides read TGTGCCAGCAGTGAAGATCAGGGCACAGATACGCAGTATTTT.

This clonotype was seen many times. This chain links TRBV2 with TRBJ2-2; the D gene is possibly TRBD2 (6 bases). Trimming left V 3 bases short and J 2 bases short, with 10 bases between. Per the germline V gene, CDR1 is SNHLY and CDR2 is FYNNEI. The CDR3 extends over 15 amino acids. In DNA, the CDR3 is TGTGCCAGCAGTGATGCGGGGCTAAACACCGGGGAGCTGTTTTTT. It codes for CASSDAGLNTGELFF.

The chain joins TRBV7-8 to TRBJ1-2; 10 bases are shared with TRBD1. Looked up from germline, CDR1 is SGHVS and CDR2 is FQNEAQ. The V and J ends lost 0 bases and 4 bases, in that order; junction bases with no gene match: 8. The CDR3 length is 17 residues. CDR3 residues: CASSLAVTGGWGYGYTF. The CDR3 DNA is TGTGCCAGCAGCTTAGCCGTGACAGGGGGCTGGGGCTATGGCTACACCTTC.

This clonotype was found many times. The V call is TRBV30, the J call TRBJ2-7; maybe TRBD2 (5 bases). The length of the CDR3 is 16 residues. CDR1 GTSNPN and CDR2 SVGIG come from the germline V gene (reference sequence). Trimming shortened V by 3 bases and J by 2 bases, and 20 bases separated the two germline ends. This CDR3 is CAWRDGLFNTTYEQYF. Written as DNA, the CDR3 is TGTGCCTGGAGGGATGGACTCTTTAATACCACCTACGAGCAGTACTTC.

V and J are TRBV7-9 and TRBJ1-2; a possible D gene is TRBD1 (5 bases). Trimming removed 1 base at V and 1 base at J, with 25 bases between. Per the germline V gene, CDR1 is SEHNR and CDR2 is FQNEAQ (reference sequence). This CDR3 is 20 amino acids long. CDR3 amino acids: CASSLVFERGDPTYNYGYTF. The DNA for the CDR3 is TGTGCCAGCAGCTTAGTCTTCGAGAGAGGGGACCCTACTTATAACTATGGCTACACCTTC.

This clonotype was counted between two and nine times. In DNA, the CDR3 is TGCGCCAGCAGTGACCAGGGACTAGCGGGAGATACGCAGTATTTT. Translating gives CASSDQGLAGDTQYF. The V and J genes are TRBV10-1 and TRBJ2-3; 12 nucleotides line up with TRBD2. The germline CDR1 and CDR2 sequences are WNHNN and SYGVQD (reference sequence). V lost 3 bases to trimming and J lost 5 bases; unmatched junction nucleotides: 3. This CDR3 is built from 15 residues.

This clonotype was detected ten times or more. This rearrangement joins TRBV20-1 to TRBJ2-7, with a weak D call TRBD1 (6 bases). The CDR3 has 12 residues. V lost 7 bases to trimming and J lost 5 bases, with 15 bases between them. Germline CDR1 is DFQATT and CDR2 is SNEGSKA (reference sequence). The CDR3 protein is CSVRRGGDEQYF. The CDR3 nucleotides are TGCAGTGTTCGCAGGGGCGGAGACGAGCAGTACTTC.

This chain links TRBV10-2 with TRBJ1-3; D not certain. CDR1 WSHSY and CDR2 SAAADI come from the germline V gene. This CDR3 comprises 14 residues. Trimming left V 6 bases short and J 0 bases short, with 9 bases between. The CDR3 loop is CASRTDGSGNTIYF. For the CDR3, the DNA is TGCGCCAGCAGGACGGACGGCTCTGGAAACACCATATATTTT.

V is TRBV4-1 and J is TRBJ2-5; D may match TRBD1 or TRBD2 (6 bases each). The CDR3 is 14 amino acids. Trimming took off 4 bases at V and 9 bases at J, with 18 bases between the two ends. Germline assignment: CDR1 MGHRA and CDR2 YSYEKL. CDR3 sequence (DNA): TGCGCCAGCAGCCTTGGGGGGACAAGGGGGGCCCAGTACTTC. Its translation: CASSLGGTRGAQYF.

This clonotype was recorded at least ten times. The chain carries TRBV29-1 and TRBJ1-2, with TRBD1 as a possible D gene (6 bases). V lost 4 bases, J lost 4 bases, and 13 bases lay in between. The length of the CDR3 is 13 residues. CDR1 is SQVTM, CDR2 ANQGSEA, per germline. CDR3 nucleotide sequence: TGCAGCGTTGGGACAGCCATTGGCTATGGCTACACCTTC. Its translation: CSVGTAIGYGYTF.

The table lists this clonotype with many counts. The chain couples TRBV28 to TRBJ2-7, with 7 bases lining up with TRBD2. The V gene's germline CDR1 is MDHEN and CDR2 SYDVKM. Trimming cost V 8 bases and J 0 bases; bases outside gene matches: 10. This CDR3 has 15 amino acids. The CDR3 reads CASLTGGGSSYEQYF. CDR3 DNA: TGTGCCAGCCTTACTGGTGGCGGGAGCTCCTACGAGCAGTACTTC.

The chain joins TRBV24-1 to TRBJ2-3; D not certain. The CDR3 covers 13 residues. V shed 9 bases and J shed 2 bases, with 11 bases lying between them. Germline CDR1 reads KGHDR; CDR2 reads SFDVKD. CDR3 bases: TGTGCCACCGGACCGATAGCCACAGATACGCAGTATTTT. Protein product: CATGPIATDTQYF.

This clonotype was counted ten times or more. The gene calls are TRBV28 and TRBJ1-1; no definite D call. CDR3 length: 11 residues. Trimming removed 4 bases from V and 7 bases from J, with 7 bases in between. Germline CDR1 is MDHEN and CDR2 is SYDVKM. The CDR3 DNA sequence: TGTGCCAGCAGTTGGGCAAATGAAGCTTTCTTT. The encoded protein is CASSWANEAFF.

The sample holds many counts of this clonotype. The chain combines TRBV18 with TRBJ2-1; TRBD2 agrees at 10 bases. The junction had 7 bases not matched to a gene; V was cut back by 8 bases and J by 3 bases. The CDR3 length is 15 residues. Germline CDR1 and CDR2: KGHSH and LQKENI. CDR3 in DNA: TGTGCCAGCAGCCCTGGACTAGCGGACTACAATGAGCAGTTCTTC. Protein product: CASSPGLADYNEQFF.

This clonotype was observed a handful of times. This chain connects TRBV16 to TRBJ2-3, with D possibly TRBD2 on 5 matching bases. The germline CDR1 and CDR2 sequences are KGHSY and FQNENV. The CDR3 runs 18 residues. V shed 1 base and J shed 0 bases, with 17 bases lying between them. The CDR3 DNA reads TGTGCCAGCAGCCAATGGAGAGGGTCCGGCGCTAGCACAGATACGCAGTATTTT. Translated: CASSQWRGSGASTDTQYF. The full variable domain, completed using reference TRBV16 and TRBJ2-3, is GEEVAQTPKHLVRGEGQKAKLYCAPIKGHSYVFWYQQVLKNEFKFLISFQNENVFDETGMPKERFSAKCLPNSPCSLEIQATKLEDSAVYFCASSQWRGSGASTDTQYFGPGTRLTVL.

This clonotype was found many times. The chain has TRBV20-1 and TRBJ2-7; 7 nucleotides match TRBD2. The V gene end was trimmed by 5 bases and the J gene end by 6 bases; junction bases not matched to a gene: 7. The CDR3 runs to 12 residues. The germline V gene has CDR1 DFQATT and CDR2 SNEGSKA (reference sequence). The CDR3: CSAPTLAGEQYF. CDR3 in DNA: TGCAGTGCTCCAACTTTAGCGGGCGAGCAGTACTTC.

This clonotype was picked up many times. The chain has TRBV28 and TRBJ2-7; D might be TRBD1 or TRBD2, each matching 5 bases. CDR1 and CDR2 (germline): MDHEN, SYDVKM. Trimming took off 6 bases at V and 1 base at J, with 16 bases between the two ends. This CDR3 is built from 15 residues. The CDR3 sequence is CASRTPGPTSYEQYF. The CDR3, as DNA: TGTGCCAGCAGAACGCCGGGACCGACGTCCTACGAGCAGTACTTC.

The chain carries TRBV19 and TRBJ2-2; D is unresolved. The germline V gene has CDR1 LNHDA and CDR2 SQIVND (reference sequence). CDR3 length: 15 amino acids. Between the trimmed V and J ends, which lost 3 bases and 6 bases, there was a span of 14 bases. The CDR3 loop is CASSIFGRRAGELFF. The CDR3 bases are TGTGCCAGTAGTATTTTTGGCAGAAGAGCCGGGGAGCTGTTTTTT. Based on the CDR3 plus reference TRBV19 and TRBJ2-2, the full variable domain is DGGITQSPKYLFRKEGQNVTLSCEQNLNHDAMYWYRQDPGQGLRLIYYSQIVNDFQKGDIAEGYSVSREKKESFPLTVTSAQKNPTAFYLCASSIFGRRAGELFFGEGSRLTVL.

The rearrangement joins TRBV20-1 to TRBJ1-1, with D unresolved. Trimming pared 1 base from V and 4 bases from J, leaving 10 bases between. CDR1 is DFQATT, CDR2 SNEGSKA, per germline (reference sequence). The CDR3 consists of 13 residues. The CDR3 reads CSARAPARTEAFF. The CDR3 nucleotides are TGCAGTGCTAGAGCCCCCGCCCGCACTGAAGCTTTCTTT.